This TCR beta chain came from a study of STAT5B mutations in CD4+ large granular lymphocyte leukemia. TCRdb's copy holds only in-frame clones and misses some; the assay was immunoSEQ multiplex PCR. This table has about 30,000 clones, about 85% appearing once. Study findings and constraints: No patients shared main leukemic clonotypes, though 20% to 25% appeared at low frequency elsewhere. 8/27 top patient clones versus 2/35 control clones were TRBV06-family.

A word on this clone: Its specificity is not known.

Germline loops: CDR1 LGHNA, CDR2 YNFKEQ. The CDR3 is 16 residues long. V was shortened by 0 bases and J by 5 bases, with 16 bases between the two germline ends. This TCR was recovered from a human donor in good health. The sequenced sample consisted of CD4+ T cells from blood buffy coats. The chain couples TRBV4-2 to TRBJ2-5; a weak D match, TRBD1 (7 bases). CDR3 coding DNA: TGTGCCAGCAGCCAAGATCGACAGGGAGGAACGGAGACCCAGTACTTC. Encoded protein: CASSQDRQGGTETQYF.